This TCR beta chain was identified during a study of T-cell memory formation after mild COVID-19. Study findings and constraints: The finding that pre-infection memory included some responding clones suggested that cross-reactive memory joined. A balance of CD4 and CD8 characterized clones contracting day 15 to 85, whereas later expanders leaned CD4+.

It was 5'RACE with constant-segment primers that produced the TCR alpha and TCR beta cDNA libraries, which carried sample barcodes and UMIs. TCRdb re-called the 5' RACE reads with MiXCR, one entry per CDR3 protein. The data contain some 600,000 distinct CDR3 sequences, roughly 17% of them singletons. The germline V and J ends were trimmed by 0 bases and 5 bases, with 16 bases remaining between them. CDR1 is MGHRA, CDR2 YSYEKL, per germline. The CDR3 extends over 16 amino acids. Regarding this clonotype: Its cognate antigen is unknown.

Material for sequencing was PBMCs or a T cell subset sorted from them (not recorded which). The TCR was taken from an adult woman who had mild COVID-19 (a few samples of this study predate the infection). Cell type and time point are not known. The rearrangement joins TRBV4-1 to TRBJ1-2; the D gene is possibly TRBD1 (5 bases). The CDR3 DNA follows: TGCGCCAGCAGCCAAGATGCGACGGCCGGGGGGTATGGCTACACCTTC. Encoded protein: CASSQDATAGGYGYTF.